This T cell receptor (beta chain) was identified in a study of siplizumab effects on memory and regulatory T cells. Study-wide results and caveats: Naive T cells, seemingly more diverse than memory cells, seemed major alloresponse contributors. Sequences below about 10^-5 frequency were poorly captured, and few alloreactive clones mapped to unstimulated subsets.

Assay used: immunoSEQ multiplex PCR; TCRdb lists only in-frame clones, some missing. This table holds some 100,000 clones, approximately 94% found once. This clone appeared a single time. As yet, its antigen is unknown. One junction end disagrees with the germline gene, perhaps due to a read error. There are 16 residues in the CDR3. Germline V CDR1 and CDR2: MGHRA, YSYEKL. The source material was CD8+ T cells sorted from blood. The chain uses TRBV4-1 and TRBJ1-5; D unresolved. The TCR sequence derives from a human donor in good health. Here the CDR3 reads CAGSPDSRMGNQPQHF. CDR3 DNA sequence: TGCGCCGGCAGCCCCGATTCGCGCATGGGCAATCAGCCCCAGCATTTT.